This T cell receptor beta chain came from a study of blood T cell repertoires in COVID-19. The assay was immunoSEQ multiplex PCR, and TCRdb's table has in-frame clones only and misses some. The sample gives 200,000 to 250,000 clones, 88% of which show up once; roughly 2.5% is in the top ten. Germline V gene sequence: CDR1 WSHSY, CDR2 SAAADI. Trimming shortened V by 2 bases and J by 0 bases, and 7 bases separated the two germline ends. The CDR3 extends over 14 amino acids. Sample: peripheral blood. This sequence originates from a woman between 55 and 75 years old with acute or convalescent COVID-19. The chain employs TRBV10-2 and TRBJ1-1, with unresolved D. The DNA of the CDR3 is TGCGCCAGCAGTGAGGGCCCTTTGAACACTGAAGCTTTCTTT. It translates to CASSEGPLNTEAFF.